This T cell receptor (beta chain) was recovered during a study of shared clonotypes between healthy human individuals. Around 90 million PBMCs supplied genomic DNA for unsorted samples. Ten immunoSEQ deep assay plates were used to sequence unsorted PBMC DNA. Using immunoSEQ multiplex PCR, the repertoire was profiled, and TCRdb retains in-frame clones only, with some absent. The data contain hundreds of thousands of clones, just over 75% of them singletons. The germline V gene has CDR1 MDHEN and CDR2 SYDVKM. V lost 6 bases and J lost 4, with 16 bases in between. The CDR3 extends over 15 amino acids. The origin of this receptor is a woman in her 40s in good health. Some clones in this sample may be carry-over from other donors' samples. The V call is TRBV28, the J call TRBJ1-3; possible D gene TRBD1, 5 bases. Sequencing used PBMCs. CDR3 sequence: CASRGTARGGNTIYF. CDR3 in DNA: TGTGCCAGCAGAGGGACGGCACGGGGAGGAAACACCATATATTTT.